What follows describes a single T cell receptor beta chain. Trimming pared 4 bases from V and 7 bases from J, leaving 11 bases between. The CDR3 consists of 13 residues. From germline, CDR1 is MGHRA and CDR2 YSYEKL. Per the authors' pipeline: Scientists estimated how many nucleated cells there were by amplifying reference gene primers. Produced via immunoSEQ multiplex PCR; TCRdb's table is partial and in-frame only. That table is the source of V, J and clone size, and D and trimming were worked out from the DNA. The table has some 240,000 clones, 80% to 85% seen once. This sample is drawn from a study of blood T cell repertoires in COVID-19. Whole-study context: The origin of the acute and convalescent COVID-19 samples was the United States, Italy and Spain.

The receptor was derived from a woman aged 55 to 70 with active or convalescent COVID-19. V gene TRBV4-1 combines with J gene TRBJ2-1, with D perhaps matching TRBD2 (5 bases). The material sequenced was peripheral blood. In DNA, the CDR3 is TGCGCCAGCAGCCCCAAGGGCGGGAATGAGCAGTTCTTC. This translates into CASSPKGGNEQFF.